This TCR beta chain was identified in a study of blood T cell repertoires in COVID-19. About the research overall: Sites across the United States, Italy and Spain contributed samples from acute and convalescent COVID-19. Sample material is recorded as cDNA or gDNA derived from T cells, B-cell-depleted T cells, or PBMCs.

Original methodology: How many nucleated cells were present was estimated from reference gene primer amplification. Assay used: immunoSEQ multiplex PCR; TCRdb lists only in-frame clones, some missing. V, J and clone size derive from that table, while D and trimming were established from the DNA sequence. The sample carries around 100,000 clones, 91% recorded once. Germline loops: CDR1 SGHDT, CDR2 YYEEEE. Trimming took 4 bases from V and 7 from J, leaving 14 bases between them. The CDR3 totals 13 residues. The sequenced sample was peripheral blood. The source of this sequence is a human donor with active COVID-19. The donor label of this sample is uncertain. The chain joins TRBV5-6 to TRBJ1-2, with D unresolved. The CDR3 DNA follows: TGTGCCAGCAGCCCCCGGGGTGTGGGTGGCTACACCTTC. It encodes CASSPRGVGGYTF. The variable domain in full, completed from reference TRBV5-6 and TRBJ1-2, reads DAGVTQSPTHLIKTRGQQVTLRCSPKSGHDTVSWYQQALGQGPQFIFQYYEEEERQRGNFPDRFSGHQFPNYSSELNVNALLLGDSALYLCASSPRGVGGYTFGSGTRLTVV.